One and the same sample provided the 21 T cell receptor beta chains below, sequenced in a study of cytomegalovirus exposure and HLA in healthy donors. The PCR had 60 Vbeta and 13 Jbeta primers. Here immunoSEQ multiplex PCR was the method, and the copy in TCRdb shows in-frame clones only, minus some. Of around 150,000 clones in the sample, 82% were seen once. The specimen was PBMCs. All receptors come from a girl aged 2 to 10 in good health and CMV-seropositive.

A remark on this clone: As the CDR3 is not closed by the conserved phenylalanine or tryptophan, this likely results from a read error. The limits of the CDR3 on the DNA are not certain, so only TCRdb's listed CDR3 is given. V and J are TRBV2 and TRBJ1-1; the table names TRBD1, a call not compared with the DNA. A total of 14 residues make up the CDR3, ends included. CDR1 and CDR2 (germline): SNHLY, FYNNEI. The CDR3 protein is CASSEADRGVSWWI.

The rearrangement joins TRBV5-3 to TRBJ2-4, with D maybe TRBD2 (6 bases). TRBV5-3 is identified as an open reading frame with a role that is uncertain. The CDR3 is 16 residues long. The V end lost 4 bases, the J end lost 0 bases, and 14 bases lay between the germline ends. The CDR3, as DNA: TGTGCCAGAAGCCCTGGACTATTAAAAGCCAAAAACATTCAGTACTTC. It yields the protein CARSPGLLKAKNIQYF.

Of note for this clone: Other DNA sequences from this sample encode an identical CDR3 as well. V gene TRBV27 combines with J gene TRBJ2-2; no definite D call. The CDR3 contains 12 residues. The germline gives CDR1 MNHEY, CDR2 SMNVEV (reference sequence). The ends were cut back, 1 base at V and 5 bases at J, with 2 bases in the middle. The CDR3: CASSLLTGELFF. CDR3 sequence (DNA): TGTGCCAGCAGTTTATTAACCGGGGAGCTGTTTTTT.

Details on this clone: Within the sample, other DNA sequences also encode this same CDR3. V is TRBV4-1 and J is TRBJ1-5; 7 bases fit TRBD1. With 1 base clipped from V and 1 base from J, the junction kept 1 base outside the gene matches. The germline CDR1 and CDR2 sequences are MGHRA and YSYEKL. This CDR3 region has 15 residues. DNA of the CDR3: TGCGCCAGCAGCCAAGTGACAGGGAGCAATCAGCCCCAGCATTTT. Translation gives CASSQVTGSNQPQHF.

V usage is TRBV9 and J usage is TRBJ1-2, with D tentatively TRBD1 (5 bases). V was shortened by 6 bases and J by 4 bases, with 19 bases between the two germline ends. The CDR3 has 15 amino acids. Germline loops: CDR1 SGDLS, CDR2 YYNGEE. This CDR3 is CASTSEGREAYGYTF. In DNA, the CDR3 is TGTGCCAGCACCTCCGAGGGCAGGGAGGCCTATGGCTACACCTTC.

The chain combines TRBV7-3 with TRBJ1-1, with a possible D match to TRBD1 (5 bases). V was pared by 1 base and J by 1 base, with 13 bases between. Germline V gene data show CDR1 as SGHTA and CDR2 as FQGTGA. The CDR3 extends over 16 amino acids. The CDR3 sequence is CASSLMAGTWNTEAFF. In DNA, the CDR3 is TGTGCCAGCAGCTTAATGGCAGGGACTTGGAACACTGAAGCTTTCTTT.

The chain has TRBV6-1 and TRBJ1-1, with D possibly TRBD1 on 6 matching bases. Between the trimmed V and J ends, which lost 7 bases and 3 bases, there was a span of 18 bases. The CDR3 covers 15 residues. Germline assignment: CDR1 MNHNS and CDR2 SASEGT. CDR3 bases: TGTGCCAGCACTTTAATGGGTGAGGGGGACACTGAAGCTTTCTTT. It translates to CASTLMGEGDTEAFF.

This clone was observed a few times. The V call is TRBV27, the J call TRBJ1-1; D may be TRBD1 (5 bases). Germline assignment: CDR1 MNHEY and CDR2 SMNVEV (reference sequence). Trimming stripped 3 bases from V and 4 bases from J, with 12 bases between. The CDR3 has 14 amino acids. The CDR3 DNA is TGTGCCAGCAGTTTGGGCAGGGAGGCCACTGAAGCTTTCTTT. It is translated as CASSLGREATEAFF.

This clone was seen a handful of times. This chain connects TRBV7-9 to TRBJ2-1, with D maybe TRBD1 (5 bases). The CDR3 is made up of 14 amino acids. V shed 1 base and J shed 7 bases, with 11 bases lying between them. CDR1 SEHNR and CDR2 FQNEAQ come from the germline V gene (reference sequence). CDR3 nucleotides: TGTGCCAGCAGCTTAGTTGGGGCCCTGAATGAGCAGTTCTTC. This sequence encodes CASSLVGALNEQFF. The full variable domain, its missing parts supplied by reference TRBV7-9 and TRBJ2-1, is DTGVSQNPRHKITKRGQNVTFRCDPISEHNRLYWYRQTLGQGPEFLTYFQNEAQLEKSRLLSDRFSAERPKGSFSTLEIQRTEQGDSAMYLCASSLVGALNEQFFGPGTRLTVL.

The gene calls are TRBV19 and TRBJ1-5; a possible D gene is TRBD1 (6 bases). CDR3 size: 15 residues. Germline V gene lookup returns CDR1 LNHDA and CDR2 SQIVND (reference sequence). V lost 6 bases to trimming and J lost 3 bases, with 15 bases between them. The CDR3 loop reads CASSATDRSNQPQHF. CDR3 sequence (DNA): TGTGCCAGTAGCGCGACCGACAGGTCCAATCAGCCCCAGCATTTT.

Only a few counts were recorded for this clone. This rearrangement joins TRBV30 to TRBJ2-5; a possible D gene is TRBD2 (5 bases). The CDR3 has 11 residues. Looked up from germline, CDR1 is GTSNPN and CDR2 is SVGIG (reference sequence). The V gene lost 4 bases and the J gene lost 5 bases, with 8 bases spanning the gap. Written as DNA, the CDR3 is TGTGCCTGGAAAGGGAGTGAGACCCAGTACTTC. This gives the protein CAWKGSETQYF. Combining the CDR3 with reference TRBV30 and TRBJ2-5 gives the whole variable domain SQTIHQWPATLVQPVGSPLSLECTVEGTSNPNLYWYRQAAGRGLQLLFYSVGIGQISSEVPQNLSASRPQDRQFILSSKKLLLSDSGFYLCAWKGSETQYFGPGTRLLVL.

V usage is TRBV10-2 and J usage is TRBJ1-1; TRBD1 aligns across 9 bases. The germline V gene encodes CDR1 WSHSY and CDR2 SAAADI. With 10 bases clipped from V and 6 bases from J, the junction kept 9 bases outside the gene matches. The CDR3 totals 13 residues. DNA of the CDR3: TGCGCCACCCGGGGACAGGGAATTTCTGAAGCTTTCTTT. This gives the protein CATRGQGISEAFF.

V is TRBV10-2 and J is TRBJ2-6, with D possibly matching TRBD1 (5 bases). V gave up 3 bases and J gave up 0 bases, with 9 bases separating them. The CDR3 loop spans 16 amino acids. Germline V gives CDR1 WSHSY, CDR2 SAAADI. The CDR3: CASSDPDSSGANVLTF. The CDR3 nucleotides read TGCGCCAGCAGTGACCCCGACAGCTCTGGGGCCAACGTCCTGACTTTC.

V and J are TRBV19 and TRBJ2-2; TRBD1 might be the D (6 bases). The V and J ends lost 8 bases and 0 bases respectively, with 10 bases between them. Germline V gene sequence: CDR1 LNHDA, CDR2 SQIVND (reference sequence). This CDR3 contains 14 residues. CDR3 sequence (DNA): TGTGCCAGTTCCCGGACAGCGAACACCGGGGAGCTGTTTTTT. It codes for CASSRTANTGELFF.

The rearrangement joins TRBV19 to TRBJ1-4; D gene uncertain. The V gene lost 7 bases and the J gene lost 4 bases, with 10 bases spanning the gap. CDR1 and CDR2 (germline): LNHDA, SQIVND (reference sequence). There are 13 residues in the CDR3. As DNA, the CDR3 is TGTGCCAGTAACACGAACGATAATGAAAAACTGTTTTTT. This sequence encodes CASNTNDNEKLFF. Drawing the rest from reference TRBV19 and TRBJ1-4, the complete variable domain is DGGITQSPKYLFRKEGQNVTLSCEQNLNHDAMYWYRQDPGQGLRLIYYSQIVNDFQKGDIAEGYSVSREKKESFPLTVTSAQKNPTAFYLCASNTNDNEKLFFGSGTQLSVL.

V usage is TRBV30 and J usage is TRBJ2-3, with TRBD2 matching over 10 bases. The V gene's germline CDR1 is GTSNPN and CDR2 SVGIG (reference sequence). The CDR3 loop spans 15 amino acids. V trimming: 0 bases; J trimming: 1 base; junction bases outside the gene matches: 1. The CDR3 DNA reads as TGTGCCTGGAGTGTACTAGCGGGACGCACAGATACGCAGTATTTT. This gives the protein CAWSVLAGRTDTQYF.

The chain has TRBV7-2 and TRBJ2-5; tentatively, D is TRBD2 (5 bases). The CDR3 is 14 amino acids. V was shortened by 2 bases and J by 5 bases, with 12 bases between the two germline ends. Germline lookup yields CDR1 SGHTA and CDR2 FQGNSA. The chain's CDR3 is CASSLLGGLETQYF. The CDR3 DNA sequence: TGTGCCAGCAGCTTATTGGGCGGGTTGGAGACCCAGTACTTC.

The chain's CDR3 is CASSQSGTDEQYF. CDR3 coding DNA: TGTGCCAGCAGCCAGTCCGGGACAGACGAGCAGTACTTC. The genes are TRBV4-2 and TRBJ2-7; 7 bases align to TRBD1. Trimming removed 3 bases from V and 5 bases from J; junction bases left unmatched: 4. The CDR3 runs 13 residues. Germline assignment: CDR1 LGHNA and CDR2 YNFKEQ.

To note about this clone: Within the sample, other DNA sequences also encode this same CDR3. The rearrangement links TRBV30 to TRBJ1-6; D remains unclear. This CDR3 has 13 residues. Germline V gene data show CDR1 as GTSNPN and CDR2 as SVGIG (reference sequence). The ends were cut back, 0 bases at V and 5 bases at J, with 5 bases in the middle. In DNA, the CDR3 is TGTGCCTGGAGTGTAGGAGATAATTCACCCCTCCACTTT. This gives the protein CAWSVGDNSPLHF.

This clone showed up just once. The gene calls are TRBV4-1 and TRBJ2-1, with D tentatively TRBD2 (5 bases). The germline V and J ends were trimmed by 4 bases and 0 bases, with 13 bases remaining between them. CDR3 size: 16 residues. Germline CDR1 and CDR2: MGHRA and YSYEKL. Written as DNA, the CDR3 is TGCGCCAGCAGCCTATCGACTATAAGCTCCTACAATGAGCAGTTCTTC. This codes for CASSLSTISSYNEQFF.

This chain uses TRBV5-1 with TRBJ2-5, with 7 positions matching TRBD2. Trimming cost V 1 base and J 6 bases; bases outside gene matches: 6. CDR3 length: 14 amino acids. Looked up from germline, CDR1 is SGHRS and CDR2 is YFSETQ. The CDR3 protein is CASSLRGSGQTQYF. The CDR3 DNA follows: TGCGCCAGCAGCTTGAGGGGTAGCGGGCAGACCCAGTACTTC.